The rows below give T cell receptor beta chains drawn from one sample of a study of T cell repertoires in cytomegalovirus infection. TCRdb processed the reads anew with MiXCR; each CDR3 protein has one entry. Among some 110,000 distinct CDR3 sequences, about 32% were seen once, and the ten largest hold 58%. For these receptors, no antigen is known. The sequencing used CD8+ T cells from cultured PBMCs, collected from culture after CMV antigen stimulation. The receptor source for this set is a human donor in good health (CMV status not recorded). Some clones in this sample may be carry-over from other donors' samples. CDR3s include the opening cysteine and the closing phenylalanine or tryptophan.

V gene	J gene	CDR3 protein
TRBV12-3/TRBV12-4	TRBJ2-2	CASKLGTGSSGELFF
TRBV5-6	TRBJ2-1	CASSLLADPYNEQFF
TRBV7-6	TRBJ2-1	CASSLEAGYDEQFF
TRBV12-3/TRBV12-4	TRBJ2-3	CASTQSRDRVTDTQYF
TRBV12-3/TRBV12-4	TRBJ1-1	CASILGQTEAFF
TRBV5-3	TRBJ2-1	CASSLVGGHYNEQFF
TRBV7-3	TRBJ2-1	CASSLTRDSYNEQFF
TRBV7-9	TRBJ2-1	CASSRGFEQFF
TRBV9	TRBJ2-5	CASSVGVAGGETQYF
TRBV19	TRBJ2-1	CASRRTGAYNEQFF
TRBV7-2	TRBJ2-2	CASSLQGTGELFF
TRBV28	TRBJ2-2	CASSGKTAGELFF
TRBV7-2	TRBJ2-7	CASSLSWQEGFAKYF
TRBV6-1	TRBJ2-3	CASNRMLSDTQYF
TRBV7-8	TRBJ2-3	CASTISHGTDTQYF
TRBV7-3	TRBJ2-7	CASEGIGVPSYEQYF
TRBV5-4	TRBJ2-1	CASSSSVDNEQFF
TRBV6-1	TRBJ1-5	CASSRDISKEQPQHF
TRBV7-2	TRBJ1-2	CASSWGQGRAYDGYTF
TRBV12-3/TRBV12-4	TRBJ1-5	CASSIGLLHAQHF
TRBV7-2	TRBJ1-3	CASSWGQGFTGNTIYF
TRBV3-1	TRBJ1-1	CASSQDWEGAEAFF
TRBV6-2/TRBV6-3	TRBJ2-7	CASSYSGEQYF
TRBV6-2/TRBV6-3	TRBJ1-5	CASIRDPNQPQHF
TRBV5-1	TRBJ1-1	CASSYRGTTEAFF
TRBV6-6	TRBJ2-7	CASSGDGISQSYEQYF
TRBV5-6	TRBJ2-2	CASSLWSQDTGELFF
TRBV6-6	TRBJ2-3	CASSYSYPGAADTQYF
TRBV4-1	TRBJ1-1	CASSQGGGRTEAFF
TRBV7-2	TRBJ2-7	CASSLGQGREQYF
TRBV20-1	TRBJ2-5	CSARDHLGLAEETQYF
TRBV6-2/TRBV6-3	TRBJ2-3	CASSYRDTDTQYF
TRBV7-8	TRBJ2-6	CASSLPSSGANVLTF
TRBV5-1	TRBJ2-1	CASSLLFGDYNEQFF
TRBV2	TRBJ2-1	CASSPRIEYNEQFF
TRBV12-3/TRBV12-4	TRBJ2-2	CASSPIDRGTGELFF
TRBV5-3	TRBJ2-7	CASSLGQNYEQYF
TRBV6-1	TRBJ2-7	CASILAGAAGLTSYEQYF
TRBV7-4	TRBJ1-2	CASSGQWAENYGYTF
TRBV11-2	TRBJ2-7	CASSSSGGPGYEQYF
TRBV7-2	TRBJ2-1	CASSLVGQGSNEQFF
TRBV20-1	TRBJ2-3	CSARETGTDTQYF
TRBV11-1	TRBJ1-1	CASSLVGGGEAFF
TRBV7-8	TRBJ1-5	CASSLVTGDRPQHF
TRBV27	TRBJ2-7	CASSLGLSSYEQYF
TRBV28	TRBJ1-1	CASRTLWGTEAFF
TRBV6-2/TRBV6-3	TRBJ2-7	CATQTGIFYEQYF
TRBV2	TRBJ1-6	CASSVGTAENSPLHF
TRBV4-1	TRBJ2-5	CASSQVAGVGQETQYF
TRBV10-3	TRBJ2-1	CAIREGGGYEQFF
TRBV11-2	TRBJ2-5	CASSLEYYQETQYF
TRBV12-3/TRBV12-4	TRBJ2-2	CASKIRDSIAGELFF
TRBV19	TRBJ1-5	CASSILGAHQPQHF
TRBV4-3	TRBJ1-1	CASSQEGRGQTEAFF
TRBV7-3	TRBJ2-5	CASSSDRDWSETQYF